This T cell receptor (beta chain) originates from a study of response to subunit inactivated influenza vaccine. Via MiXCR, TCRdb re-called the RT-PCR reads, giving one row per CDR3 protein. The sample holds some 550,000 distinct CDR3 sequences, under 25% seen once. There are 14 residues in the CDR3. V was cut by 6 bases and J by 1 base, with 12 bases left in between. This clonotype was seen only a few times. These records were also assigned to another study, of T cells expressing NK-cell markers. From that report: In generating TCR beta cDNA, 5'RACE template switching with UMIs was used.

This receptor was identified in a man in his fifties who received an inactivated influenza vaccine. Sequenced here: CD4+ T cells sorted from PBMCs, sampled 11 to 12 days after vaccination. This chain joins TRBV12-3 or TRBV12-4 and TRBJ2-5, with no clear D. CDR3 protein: CASRPSQIQETQYF. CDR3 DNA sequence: TGTGCCAGCAGGCCCTCACAGATCCAAGAGACCCAGTACTTC.